The 8 T cell receptor beta chains below were found in one sample sequenced in a study of T cell repertoires in cytomegalovirus infection. Using its own MiXCR run on the reads, TCRdb lists one record per CDR3 protein. The sample has about 570,000 distinct CDR3 sequences; under 45% are singletons. The antigens these receptors bind are not known. The source was cultured PBMCs, collected from culture after CMV antigen stimulation. The receptors stem from a human donor in good health (CMV status not recorded). Some clones in this sample may be carry-over from other donors' samples.

The V call is TRBV20-1, the J call TRBJ2-3, with TRBD2 identical over 12 bases. V was clipped by 4 bases and J by 1 base; unmatched bases: 3. The CDR3 extends over 15 amino acids. Germline CDR1 is DFQATT and CDR2 is SNEGSKA (reference sequence). The CDR3 region has the DNA TGCAGTGCTAAAGGACTAGCGGGGCGCACAGATACGCAGTATTTT. Protein product: CSAKGLAGRTDTQYF.

V is TRBV18 and J is TRBJ1-2; D remains unclear. Trimming removed 2 bases at V and 8 bases at J, with 15 bases between. CDR3 length equals 14 residues. CDR1 is KGHSH and CDR2 is LQKENI in the germline V gene. The CDR3 sequence is CASSPAGVGDGYTF. CDR3 in DNA: TGTGCCAGCTCACCAGCCGGGGTCGGAGACGGCTACACCTTC.

The chain recombines TRBV5-1 with TRBJ2-5; TRBD1 might be the D (6 bases). CDR1 is SGHRS and CDR2 is YFSETQ in the germline V gene. The V end lost 5 bases, the J end lost 3 bases, and 14 bases lay between the germline ends. The CDR3 extends over 14 amino acids. CDR3 in DNA: TGCGCCAGCAGTCCTGACAGGTCCGAAGAGACCCAGTACTTC. Translated, it gives CASSPDRSEETQYF.

The CDR3 loop is CASSPPWRDNSPLHF. CDR3 sequence (DNA): TGTGCCAGCAGCCCGCCTTGGAGGGACAATTCACCCCTCCACTTT. The V gene is TRBV7-9, the J gene TRBJ1-6, with D tentatively TRBD1 (5 bases). V was shortened by 5 bases and J by 7 bases, with 15 bases between the two germline ends. This CDR3 is built from 15 residues. Germline V CDR1 and CDR2: SEHNR, FQNEAQ (reference sequence).

The V gene is TRBV7-2, the J gene TRBJ1-5; weak D call: TRBD1 (5 bases). The CDR3 consists of 15 residues. Between the trimmed V and J ends, which lost 2 bases and 4 bases, there was a span of 12 bases. Looked up from germline, CDR1 is SGHTA and CDR2 is FQGNSA. For the CDR3, the DNA is TGTGCCAGCAGCTTAAGCAGGGACCCGAATCAGCCCCAGCATTTT. Residues: CASSLSRDPNQPQHF.

The chain couples TRBV7-2 to TRBJ1-2; 10 bases map to TRBD1. This CDR3 is 15 amino acids long. From germline, CDR1 is SGHTA and CDR2 FQGNSA. Trimming at V came to 1 base and at J to 5 bases, leaving 4 bases not matched to a gene. The CDR3, as DNA: TGTGCCAGCAGCTTAGGGGACAGGGGAGGATATGGCTACACCTTC. This translates into CASSLGDRGGYGYTF.

The chain couples TRBV11-2 to TRBJ1-5; 8 bases are a match to TRBD1. CDR3 length: 15 amino acids. The V gene end was trimmed by 5 bases and the J gene end by 7 bases; junction bases not matched to a gene: 10. Per the germline V gene, CDR1 is SGHAT and CDR2 is FQNNGV. CDR3 coding DNA: TGTGCCAGCAGCCGACTCGGACAGGGCGGACAGCCCCAGCATTTT. Encoded protein: CASSRLGQGGQPQHF.

This clonotype was detected only a few times. The chain recombines TRBV30 with TRBJ2-1; the match to TRBD2 covers 7 bases. The length of the CDR3 is 16 residues. Germline assignment: CDR1 GTSNPN and CDR2 SVGIG (reference sequence). Losses at the gene ends were 4 bases for V and 4 bases for J; bases not matched to a gene: 13. The CDR3 bases are TGTGCCTGGACGCCAGGTGGCGGGAGTAGGTACAATGAGCAGTTCTTC. Amino acids: CAWTPGGGSRYNEQFF.